The TCR beta chain under discussion was sequenced for a study of shared clonotypes between healthy human individuals. Findings and caveats of the study: Several donors shared around 5% of their naive CD4 clonotypes. The study found lower generation probabilities in non-shared clonotypes than in those shared by all four donors.

Trimming left V 1 base short and J 9 bases short, with 10 bases between. CDR3 length equals 13 residues. Germline V gene sequence: CDR1 LGHNA, CDR2 YNFKEQ. Concerning this clone: Its antigen is unidentified.

A split of CD4+ cells into CD45RA+ naive and CD45RA-negative memory subsets was performed. The study ran the assay at deep level. Libraries were prepared by immunoSEQ multiplex PCR; TCRdb keeps only in-frame clonotypes and omits some of them. The sample lists approximately 1,000,000 clones, roughly 80% occurring once. The sequencing sample was made of memory CD4+ T cells from PBMCs. Described subset: CD45RA-negative fraction. The sequence was collected from a man between 18 and 35 years old in good health. Some clones in this sample may be carry-over from other donors' samples. V gene TRBV4-2 combines with J gene TRBJ2-1; no clear D. The CDR3 region has the DNA TGTGCCAGCAGCCAAGCCGGAATTGGTGAGCAGTTCTTC. Encoded protein: CASSQAGIGEQFF.